Detailed here is one TCR beta chain. The antigen is unknown. All gene names here are mouse names. The read is 1 residue too short to cover the CDR3 end, so that end is filled in from the germline J gene. Trimming cost V 0 bases and J 4 bases; bases outside gene matches: 2. The CDR3 spans 16 residues. The germline CDR1 and CDR2 sequences are KGHPV and FQNQEV (reference sequence). The data derive from a study of tissue T cells after allogeneic stem cell transplantation. TCRbeta CDR3 was sequenced at survey depth with template counts. Sequenced by immunoSEQ multiplex PCR; TCRdb stores in-frame clones only, minus some. The table includes about 2,800 clones, approximately 48% detected once. Described time point: mouse harvest day 14 after allogeneic transplant. The graft held 10^6 splenic CD5+ T cells and 10^7 T-cell-depleted bone marrow cells. Tissues came from B6→BALB/c major-mismatch GVHD mice at day 7 or 14.

Study results and limitations: This small cohort was clinically heterogeneous, and sampling depth was a limitation.

The chain has TRBV26 and TRBJ2-7, with TRBD2 identical over 14 bases. Input material: lymph node tissue. This receptor was taken from a female BALB/c mouse given C57BL/6 T cells with graft-versus-host disease after an allogeneic hematopoietic cell transplant. CDR3 in amino acids: CASSLSGLGGRYEQYF. The sequenced CDR3 bases are TGTGCCAGCAGTCTGTCGGGACTGGGGGGGCGTTATGAACAGTAC.